These 6 T cell receptor beta chains were all obtained from the same sample, sequenced in a study of T cells after yellow fever vaccination. From the 5' RACE reads, TCRdb called clonotypes with MiXCR, one entry per CDR3 protein. The sample lists about 400,000 distinct CDR3 sequences, 6% to 8% occurring once. The material was PBMCs, obtained 5 days after the yellow fever booster vaccination. The source is a man aged 25-45 years who received the YFV17D yellow fever vaccine.

There are a few counts of this clonotype. V gene TRBV20-1 combines with J gene TRBJ2-1; possible D gene TRBD2, 5 bases. CDR1 DFQATT and CDR2 SNEGSKA come from the germline V gene (reference sequence). CDR3 size: 14 residues. V gave up 0 bases and J gave up 0 bases, with 6 bases separating them. The CDR3 spells CSARERASYNEQFF. CDR3 in DNA: TGCAGTGCTAGAGAGCGGGCCTCCTACAATGAGCAGTTCTTC.

Regarding this clonotype: The junction differs from germline at one of its ends, possibly a read error. V and J are TRBV10-1 and TRBJ2-3; maybe TRBD2 (5 bases). In germline, CDR1 is WNHNN, CDR2 SYGVQD (reference sequence). The CDR3 has 11 residues. The CDR3 is CASSAGDTQYF. Here the CDR3 DNA reads TGCGCCAGTAGTGCGGGAGATACGCAGTATTTT.

The chain has TRBV29-1 and TRBJ2-3, with TRBD2 matching 13 bases. Unmatched junction bases numbered 7, after V lost 6 bases and J lost 4 bases. CDR3 length: 15 residues. Germline-derived CDR1 and CDR2 are SQVTM and ANQGSEA. CDR3 bases: TGCAGCGTCGCACCGACTAGCGGGAGGTCAGATACGCAGTATTTT. The encoded protein is CSVAPTSGRSDTQYF.

The sample holds many counts of this clonotype. The J gene is TRBJ2-4, the V gene TRBV5-1; D tentatively fits TRBD1 or TRBD2 (5 bases each). The V gene's germline CDR1 is SGHRS and CDR2 YFSETQ. This CDR3 contains 15 residues. V lost 5 bases to trimming and J lost 2 bases, with 14 bases between them. CDR3 coding DNA: TGCGCCAGCAGTCAATCAGGGAGTCCCAAAAACATTCAGTACTTC. Its protein is CASSQSGSPKNIQYF.

Comment on this clonotype: This may be a read error: a much more frequent sequence differs by one nucleotide. V and J are TRBV4-3 and TRBJ2-3, with a possible D match to TRBD2 (5 bases). V was clipped by 5 bases and J by 3 bases, with 9 bases between them. CDR1 is LGHNA and CDR2 is YSLEER in the germline V gene. The CDR3 consists of 13 residues. Here the CDR3 reads CASSEGRTDTQYF. The CDR3 DNA sequence: TGCGCCAGCAGCGAGGGAAGGACAGATACGCAGTATTTT.

This clonotype was seen more than once but under ten times. The chain couples TRBV7-2 to TRBJ1-2, with 10 positions matching TRBD1. The germline gives CDR1 SGHTA, CDR2 FQGNSA. The J segment lost 4 bases and the V segment lost 5 bases, leaving 7 bases of the junction unmatched. This CDR3 is 15 amino acids long. CDR3 residues: CASSPSTGGSYGYTF. CDR3 in DNA: TGTGCCAGCAGCCCCTCGACAGGGGGCAGCTATGGCTACACCTTC.